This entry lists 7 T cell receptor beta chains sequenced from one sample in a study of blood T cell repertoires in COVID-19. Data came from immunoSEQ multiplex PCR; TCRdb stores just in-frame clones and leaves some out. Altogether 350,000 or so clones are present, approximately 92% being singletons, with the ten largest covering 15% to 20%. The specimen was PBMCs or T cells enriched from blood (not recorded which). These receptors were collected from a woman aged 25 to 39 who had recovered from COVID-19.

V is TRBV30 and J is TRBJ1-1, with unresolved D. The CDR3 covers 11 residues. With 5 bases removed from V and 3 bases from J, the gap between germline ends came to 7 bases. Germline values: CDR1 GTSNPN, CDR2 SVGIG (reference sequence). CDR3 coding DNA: TGTGCCTGGGGCCGGTACACTGAAGCTTTCTTT. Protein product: CAWGRYTEAFF.

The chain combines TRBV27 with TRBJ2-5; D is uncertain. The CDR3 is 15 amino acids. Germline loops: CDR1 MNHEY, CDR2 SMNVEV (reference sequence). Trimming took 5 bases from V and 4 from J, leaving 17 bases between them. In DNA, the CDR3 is TGTGCCAGCAGTCGACCCGGAGCGCGGAGAGAGACCCAGTACTTC. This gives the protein CASSRPGARRETQYF.

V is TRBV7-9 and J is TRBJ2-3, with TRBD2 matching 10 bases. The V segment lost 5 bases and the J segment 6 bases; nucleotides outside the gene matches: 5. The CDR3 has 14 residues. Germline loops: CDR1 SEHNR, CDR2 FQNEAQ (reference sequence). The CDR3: CASSPLAGGDTQYF. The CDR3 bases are TGTGCCAGCAGCCCCTTAGCGGGAGGTGATACGCAGTATTTT.

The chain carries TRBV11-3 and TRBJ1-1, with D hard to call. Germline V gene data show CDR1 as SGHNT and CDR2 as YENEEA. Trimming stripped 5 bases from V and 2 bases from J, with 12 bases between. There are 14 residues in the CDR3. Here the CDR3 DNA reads TGTGCCAGCAGCCCCCGGCTGGGCAACACTGAAGCTTTCTTT. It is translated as CASSPRLGNTEAFF.

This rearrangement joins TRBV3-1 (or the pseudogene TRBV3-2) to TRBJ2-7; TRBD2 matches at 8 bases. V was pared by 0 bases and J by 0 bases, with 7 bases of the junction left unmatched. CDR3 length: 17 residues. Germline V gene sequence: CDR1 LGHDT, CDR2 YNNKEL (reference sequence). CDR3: CASSQEASGTSSYEQYF. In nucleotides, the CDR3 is TGTGCCAGCAGCCAAGAGGCAAGTGGGACTAGCTCCTACGAGCAGTACTTC.

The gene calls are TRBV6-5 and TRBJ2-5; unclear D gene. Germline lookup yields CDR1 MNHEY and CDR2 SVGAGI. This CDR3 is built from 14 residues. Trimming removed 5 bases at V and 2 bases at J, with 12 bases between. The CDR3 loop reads CASSTKDIQETQYF. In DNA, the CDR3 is TGTGCCAGCAGTACCAAAGACATACAAGAGACCCAGTACTTC.

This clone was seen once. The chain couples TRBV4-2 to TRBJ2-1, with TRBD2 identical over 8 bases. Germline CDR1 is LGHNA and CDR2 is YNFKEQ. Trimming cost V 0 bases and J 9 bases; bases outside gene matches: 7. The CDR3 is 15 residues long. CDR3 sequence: CASSQDPAGVVEQFF. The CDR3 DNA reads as TGTGCCAGCAGCCAAGATCCAGCGGGAGTCGTTGAGCAGTTCTTC.